This TCR beta chain came from a study of long-term antiretroviral therapy in people with HIV. Study-level results: Diversity remained lower than transplant donor controls, even though it increased after ART. Possibly under older ART regimens, blood was drawn between about 2004 and 2018. Comparison with controls showed narrower CDR3 length ranges in HIV repertoires.

A word on this clone: Antigen specificity is unknown.

Trimming removed 5 bases from V and 4 bases from J; junction bases left unmatched: 3. CDR3 length equals 14 residues. The V gene's germline CDR1 is LNHDA and CDR2 SQIVND (reference sequence). Investigators performed immunoSEQ version v3.0 at survey level. The repertoire was sequenced with immunoSEQ multiplex PCR; TCRdb's copy has only in-frame clones and lacks some. The sample holds 20,000 to 25,000 clones, approximately 84% seen once. The receptor was isolated from a man in his late teens or twenties with HIV. The source was unsorted PBMCs, collected 0.5 years after starting antiretroviral therapy. The chain employs TRBV19 and TRBJ2-2; 8 positions agree with TRBD1. Here the CDR3 DNA reads TGTGCCAGTAGTCAGGGGGCGATCACCGGGGAGCTGTTTTTT. Encoded protein: CASSQGAITGELFF.